Each of the 11 T cell receptor beta chains below was sequenced from the same sample in a study of T cell changes during pregnancy in multiple sclerosis. The repertoire was sequenced with immunoSEQ multiplex PCR; TCRdb's copy has only in-frame clones and lacks some. The table lists 100,000 or so clones, approximately 91% of them singletons. Sequenced here: peripheral blood, sampled after pregnancy. These receptors were collected from a female donor with multiple sclerosis, enrolled in a pregnancy study.

The gene calls are TRBV18 and TRBJ2-3, with 8 bases identical to TRBD2. The CDR3 has 16 amino acids. CDR1 is KGHSH and CDR2 is LQKENI in the germline V gene. V shed 1 base, J shed 2 bases, and the junction held 5 bases outside the gene matches. The CDR3 bases are TGTGCCAGCTCACCACGGGCAGCGGGGGACACAGATACGCAGTATTTT. This sequence encodes CASSPRAAGDTDTQYF.

This chain connects TRBV30 to TRBJ2-1, with 7 bases lining up with TRBD1. The germline V gene encodes CDR1 GTSNPN and CDR2 SVGIG (reference sequence). The ends lost 5 bases at V and 10 bases at J; junction bases unmatched: 8. CDR3 size: 12 residues. Written as DNA, the CDR3 is TGTGCCTGGGGAGGACAGGCTGGCGAGCAGTTCTTC. It encodes CAWGGQAGEQFF.

This clone has only one observation. CDR3 in amino acids: CASTTRSPLHF. The CDR3 coding sequence is TGTGCCAGCACAACTAGGTCACCCCTCCACTTT. The V gene is TRBV6-1, the J gene TRBJ1-6; D gene uncertain. Germline CDR1 is MNHNS and CDR2 is SASEGT. V was clipped by 7 bases and J by 10 bases, with 8 bases between them. CDR3 length equals 11 residues.

The count of this clone is one. CDR3 nucleotides: TGTGCCAGCAGACCCGGTTGGCAGGGGTTGTACGAGCAGTACTTC. It translates to CASRPGWQGLYEQYF. The chain recombines TRBV5-6 with TRBJ2-7; perhaps TRBD1 as D (6 bases). Trimming left V 5 bases short and J 4 bases short, with 19 bases between. The CDR3 has 15 amino acids. The germline CDR1 and CDR2 sequences are SGHDT and YYEEEE.

The V gene is TRBV6-5, the J gene TRBJ2-7; 10 bases match TRBD1. The germline V gene encodes CDR1 MNHEY and CDR2 SVGAGI. The CDR3 covers 14 residues. With V trimmed by 6 bases and J by 5 bases, 7 bases remained unmatched. CDR3 region: CASSLPGTGDEQYF. The CDR3 DNA follows: TGTGCCAGCAGCCTCCCGGGGACAGGGGACGAGCAGTACTTC.

This clone appeared once. The CDR3 region has the DNA TGTGCCAGCAGCTTGCCAGGGGTTATCGGGGAGCTGTTTTTT. Translation: CASSLPGVIGELFF. The chain links TRBV5-6 to TRBJ2-2; D is perhaps TRBD1 (6 bases). The CDR3 extends over 14 amino acids. CDR1 is SGHDT, CDR2 YYEEEE, per germline. Trimming removed 1 base at V and 7 bases at J, with 11 bases between.

The chain joins TRBV27 to TRBJ1-1; D is possibly TRBD1 (5 bases). Germline CDR1 reads MNHEY; CDR2 reads SMNVEV (reference sequence). Trimming took off 8 bases at V and 1 base at J, with 5 bases between the two ends. CDR3 length equals 11 residues. CDR3 sequence: CASGQNTEAFF. CDR3 sequence (DNA): TGTGCCAGCGGACAGAACACTGAAGCTTTCTTT.

This clone was picked up one time. The chain employs TRBV6-6 and TRBJ1-1; the match to TRBD1 covers 7 bases. The trim removed 6 bases at V and 4 bases at J, leaving 5 bases unmatched. Germline loops: CDR1 MNHNY, CDR2 SVGAGI (reference sequence). The CDR3 is 13 residues long. The CDR3 region is CASSPGQATEAFF. The CDR3 region has the DNA TGTGCCAGCAGCCCTGGACAGGCCACTGAAGCTTTCTTT.

This clone was detected only once. The rearrangement joins TRBV5-1 to TRBJ2-7, with 7 bases identical to TRBD1. CDR1 is SGHRS and CDR2 is YFSETQ in the germline V gene. The CDR3 loop spans 15 amino acids. The V and J ends lost 0 bases and 1 base, in that order; junction bases with no gene match: 4. CDR3 sequence: CASSLGPGGSYEQYF. The CDR3, as DNA: TGCGCCAGCAGCTTGGGGCCAGGGGGTTCCTACGAGCAGTACTTC.

V usage is TRBV21-1 and J usage is TRBJ2-1; TRBD2 is the table's D call, not checked against the DNA. TRBV21-1 is termed a pseudogene. The CDR3 loop spans 16 amino acids. The CDR3 nucleotides are TGTGCCAGTCCGGCTAGCAGGGAGGGGGTCTACAATGAGCAGTTCTTC. This gives the protein CASPASREGVYNEQFF.

This chain links TRBV5-1 with TRBJ2-3; D remains ambiguous. The ends were cut back, 3 bases at V and 4 bases at J, with 12 bases in the middle. Germline lookup yields CDR1 SGHRS and CDR2 YFSETQ. This CDR3 is built from 14 residues. The DNA for the CDR3 is TGCGCCAGCAGCTCCCTGGGCCTCGCAGATACGCAGTATTTT. Amino acid sequence: CASSSLGLADTQYF.